This T cell receptor beta chain was captured in a study of blood T cell repertoires in COVID-19. Study-wide context: Samples representing acute and convalescent COVID-19 were sourced from the United States, Italy and Spain.

The method was immunoSEQ multiplex PCR; TCRdb's version includes in-frame clones alone and lacks a portion of them. The table lists 130,000 to 150,000 clones, 88% of them singletons. The CDR3 loop spans 16 amino acids. Germline V gives CDR1 KGHSH, CDR2 LQKENI. V was pared by 3 bases and J by 3 bases, with 0 bases of the junction left unmatched. The J gene is TRBJ2-2, the V gene TRBV18, with 14 bases aligning to TRBD2. Material: peripheral blood. This sequence originates from a woman in her fifties or sixties with acute or convalescent COVID-19. CDR3 loop: CASSPGLAGDTGELFF. The CDR3 DNA reads TGTGCCAGCTCACCGGGACTAGCGGGAGACACCGGGGAGCTGTTTTTT.